This T cell receptor beta chain stems from a study of shared clonotypes between healthy human individuals. Only in-frame clones appear in the TCRdb table, and some are missing; sequencing was by immunoSEQ multiplex PCR. The sample contains about 960,000 clones, over 60% of which appear only once. V lost 6 bases to trimming and J lost 7 bases, with 16 bases between them. The CDR3 length is 13 residues. The germline CDR1 and CDR2 sequences are MNHNY and SVGAGI (reference sequence). The sequence was obtained from a man younger than 35 in good health. The V gene is TRBV6-6, the J gene TRBJ2-7; D perhaps matches TRBD1 (6 bases). Sequenced sample: memory CD4+ T cells sorted from blood. This sample's subset: CD45RA-negative fraction. Here the CDR3 DNA reads TGTGCCAGCAGCAATATACAGGGTTGGGAGCAGTACTTC. Translating gives CASSNIQGWEQYF.